This T cell receptor (beta chain) emerged from a study of OX40 agonist ivuxolimab in advanced cancers. Profiled with immunoSEQ multiplex PCR; TCRdb holds only in-frame clones, not every one. In the table there are approximately 35,000 clones, about 74% of which are singletons. The source of this sequence is an adult with an advanced solid tumor such as melanoma, head and neck, liver or kidney cancer. Here the sequenced sample was CD4+ or CD8+ T cells sorted from blood, taken in a trial of the OX40 agonist ivuxolimab.

The CDR3 coding sequence is TGTGCCAGCAGGGGCGGGGGAACCAAAAACATTCAGTACTTC. Translated: CASRGGGTKNIQYF. The gene calls are TRBV27 and TRBJ2-4; 7 positions agree with TRBD2. The J segment lost 2 bases and the V segment lost 6 bases, leaving 4 bases of the junction unmatched. This CDR3 has 14 amino acids. Germline CDR1 is MNHEY and CDR2 is SMNVEV (reference sequence).